This T cell receptor (beta chain) was captured in a study of blood T cell repertoires in COVID-19. At the level of the study: PBMCs, B-cell-depleted T cells, or T cells were the source of the cDNA or gDNA that made up the material.

Concerning this clone itself: This sample also contains other DNA sequences that code for the same CDR3.

Enrolled during active infection, Seattle patients were then followed longitudinally. This CDR3 has 14 residues. Germline CDR1 reads SGHRS; CDR2 reads YFSETQ. V lost 5 bases to trimming and J lost 1 base, with 12 bases between them. Generated by immunoSEQ multiplex PCR, the TCRdb table keeps only in-frame clones and is missing some. There are 350,000 to 500,000 clones in the sample; roughly 90% occur only once, and roughly 0.84% lies in the top ten. The chain joins TRBV5-1 to TRBJ1-1; a possible D gene is TRBD1 (6 bases). Sequencing input: peripheral blood. The clonotype originates from a young man with COVID-19, enrolled during active disease. The CDR3: CASSSQGGNTEAFF. CDR3 bases: TGCGCCAGCAGTTCACAGGGCGGGAACACTGAAGCTTTCTTT.